One sample yielded the 10 T cell receptor beta chains listed below, sequenced in a study of identical twins. TCRdb used MiXCR to reprocess the 5' RACE reads, holding one entry per CDR3 protein. The sample lists about 530,000 distinct CDR3 sequences, 20% to 25% occurring once. These records were also assigned to another study, of yellow fever vaccine responses in identical twins.

The sample comprised CD4+ T cells sorted from blood. These TCRs come from a woman aged 18-29 years in good health.

The chain uses TRBV10-3 and TRBJ1-2; 7 bases agree with TRBD1. J lost 7 bases, V lost 0 bases, and 5 bases had no gene match. The CDR3 spans 14 residues. Germline CDR1 is ENHRY and CDR2 is SYGVKD. In DNA form, the CDR3 reads TGTGCCATCAGTGAGTCACACAGGGGCGGTGGCTACACCTTC. This gives the protein CAISESHRGGGYTF.

The rearrangement joins TRBV11-1 to TRBJ2-7, with 14 bases lining up with TRBD2. CDR1 is SGHAT and CDR2 is FQDESV in the germline V gene (reference sequence). The CDR3 runs to 20 residues. V lost 4 bases and J lost 0; bases outside the gene matches: 14. CDR3 in DNA: TGTGCCAGCAGCTCCGAACTTGGGACTAGCGGGAGAGTAAGCTCCTACGAGCAGTACTTC. It encodes CASSSELGTSGRVSSYEQYF.

The V call is TRBV5-1, the J call TRBJ2-3; unclear D gene. Between the trimmed V and J ends, which lost 3 bases and 1 base, there was a span of 15 bases. This CDR3 comprises 16 residues. Germline V CDR1 and CDR2: SGHRS, YFSETQ. CDR3 sequence reads: CASSSGGMSGTDTQYF. CDR3 DNA sequence: TGCGCCAGCAGCTCCGGCGGTATGTCTGGCACAGATACGCAGTATTTT.

The chain recombines TRBV12-3 or TRBV12-4 with TRBJ1-1; weak D call: TRBD1 (5 bases). Trimming cost V 6 bases and J 1 base, with 15 bases left between them. This CDR3 spans 15 amino acids. The CDR3 DNA sequence: TGTGCCAGCAGCTTTCCGTCCGGGACGAACACTGAAGCTTTCTTT. Protein sequence: CASSFPSGTNTEAFF.

The V and J genes are TRBV12-3 or TRBV12-4 and TRBJ2-1; 10 bases are a match to TRBD2. V was pared by 5 bases and J by 5 bases, with 9 bases of the junction left unmatched. The CDR3 is made up of 16 amino acids. In DNA form, the CDR3 reads TGTGCCAGCAGTCAAGAAACTAGCGGGAACAACAATGAGCAGTTCTTC. It specifies CASSQETSGNNNEQFF.

This chain uses TRBV7-6 with TRBJ2-7, with unresolved D. CDR3 size: 13 residues. V lost 4 bases to trimming and J lost 4 bases, with 11 bases between them. The germline gives CDR1 SGHVS, CDR2 FNYEAQ. The CDR3 nucleotides are TGTGCCAGCAGCTCGGTGGTCGGATACGAGCAGTACTTC. Encoded protein: CASSSVVGYEQYF. Filled out from reference TRBV7-6 and TRBJ2-7, the complete variable domain reads GAGVSQSPRYKVTKRGQDVALRCDPISGHVSLYWYRQALGQGPEFLTYFNYEAQQDKSGLPNDRFSAERPEGSISTLTIQRTEQRDSAMYRCASSSVVGYEQYFGPGTRLTVT.

This clonotype was found a few times. The rearrangement joins TRBV12-3 or TRBV12-4 to TRBJ2-7; TRBD2 agrees at 8 bases. V shed 6 bases, J shed 4 bases, and the junction held 8 bases outside the gene matches. This CDR3 is built from 14 residues. In nucleotides, the CDR3 is TGTGCCAGCAGAACAAGCGGGAGTGGTTACGAGCAGTACTTC. Translating it yields CASRTSGSGYEQYF.

This clonotype has more than one count but fewer than ten. The chain is built from TRBV4-1 and TRBJ2-3; D is possibly TRBD2 (5 bases). The CDR3 extends over 15 amino acids. CDR1 MGHRA and CDR2 YSYEKL come from the germline V gene. The germline V and J ends were trimmed by 4 bases and 2 bases, with 13 bases remaining between them. The CDR3 nucleotides are TGCGCCAGCAGCCGGATCGGGGTAGACACAGATACGCAGTATTTT. It yields the protein CASSRIGVDTDTQYF.

This clonotype was detected only a few times. This chain links TRBV28 with TRBJ1-2; 8 positions agree with TRBD1. V gave up 6 bases and J gave up 7 bases; unmatched junction bases: 13. Germline V gene sequence: CDR1 MDHEN, CDR2 SYDVKM. The CDR3 loop spans 15 amino acids. CDR3 DNA: TGTGCCAGCAGCTCCGGGACAGGTGTTTATTTTGGCTACACCTTC. The encoded protein is CASSSGTGVYFGYTF.

The V and J genes are TRBV7-2 and TRBJ2-1; D gene uncertain. The germline CDR1 and CDR2 sequences are SGHTA and FQGNSA. The CDR3 loop spans 13 amino acids. V lost 5 bases, J lost 6 bases, and 11 bases lay in between. CDR3 in amino acids: CASSVGRPNEQFF. Here the CDR3 DNA reads TGTGCCAGCAGCGTGGGCCGCCCCAATGAGCAGTTCTTC.